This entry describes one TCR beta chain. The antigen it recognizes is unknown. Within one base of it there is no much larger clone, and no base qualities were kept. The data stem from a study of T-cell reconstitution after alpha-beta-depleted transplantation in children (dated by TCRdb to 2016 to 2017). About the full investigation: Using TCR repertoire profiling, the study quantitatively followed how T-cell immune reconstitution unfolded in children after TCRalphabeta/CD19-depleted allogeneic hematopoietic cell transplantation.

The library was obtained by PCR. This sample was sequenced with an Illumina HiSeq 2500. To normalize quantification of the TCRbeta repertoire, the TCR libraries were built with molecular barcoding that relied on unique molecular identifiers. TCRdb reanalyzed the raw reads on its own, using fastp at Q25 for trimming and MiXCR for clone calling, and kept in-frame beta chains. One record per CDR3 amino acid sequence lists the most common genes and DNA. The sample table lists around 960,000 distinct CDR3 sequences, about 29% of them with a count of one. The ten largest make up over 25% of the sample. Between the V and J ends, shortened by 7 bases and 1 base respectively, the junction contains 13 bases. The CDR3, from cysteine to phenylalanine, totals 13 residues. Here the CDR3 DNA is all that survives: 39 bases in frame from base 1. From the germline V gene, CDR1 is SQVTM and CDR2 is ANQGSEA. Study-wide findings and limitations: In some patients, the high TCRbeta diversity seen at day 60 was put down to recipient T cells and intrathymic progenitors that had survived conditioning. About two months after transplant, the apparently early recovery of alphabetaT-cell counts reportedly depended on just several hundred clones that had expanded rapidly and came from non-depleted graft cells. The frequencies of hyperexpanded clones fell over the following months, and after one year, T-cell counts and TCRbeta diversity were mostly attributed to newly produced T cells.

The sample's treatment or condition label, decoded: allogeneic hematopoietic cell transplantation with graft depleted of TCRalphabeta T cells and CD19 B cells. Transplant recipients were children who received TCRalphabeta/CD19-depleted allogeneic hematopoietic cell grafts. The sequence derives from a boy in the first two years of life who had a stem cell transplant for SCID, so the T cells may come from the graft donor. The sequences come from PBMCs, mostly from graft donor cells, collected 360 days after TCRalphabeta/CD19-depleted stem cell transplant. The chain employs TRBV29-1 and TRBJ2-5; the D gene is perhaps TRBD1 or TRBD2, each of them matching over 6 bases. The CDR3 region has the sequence CSAGGRTQETQYF. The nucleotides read TGCAGCGCCGGGGGCCGAACCCAAGAGACCCAGTACTTC.